The 27 T cell receptor beta chains reported below all come from one sample, sequenced in a study of OX40 agonist ivuxolimab in advanced cancers. Measured with immunoSEQ multiplex PCR; TCRdb has only the in-frame clones, and not every one. The sample includes roughly 97,000 clones, about 87% of them seen just once. The source was CD4+ or CD8+ T cells sorted from blood, collected in a trial of the OX40 agonist ivuxolimab. These TCRs come from an adult with an advanced solid tumor such as melanoma, head and neck, liver or kidney cancer.

The chain uses TRBV4-3 and TRBJ2-3; 9 nucleotides agree with TRBD2. The CDR3 runs 16 residues. With 4 bases clipped from V and 3 bases from J, the junction kept 8 bases outside the gene matches. Germline V gives CDR1 LGHNA, CDR2 YSLEER. The CDR3 nucleotides read TGCGCCAGCAGCCCCCACCCTAGCGGGGAAACAGATACGCAGTATTTT. Translating it yields CASSPHPSGETDTQYF.

CDR3 loop: CASSLGTSGGQETQYF. For the CDR3, the DNA is TGTGCCAGCAGCTTAGGGACTAGCGGGGGGCAAGAGACCCAGTACTTC. The chain joins TRBV7-9 to TRBJ2-5, with 14 bases identical to TRBD2. The germline gives CDR1 SEHNR, CDR2 FQNEAQ (reference sequence). V shed 1 base and J 2 bases; nucleotides not matched to a gene: 0. CDR3 length equals 16 residues.

This chain uses TRBV5-8 with TRBJ2-1, with 7 nucleotides matching TRBD2. There are 15 residues in the CDR3. Germline V gene data show CDR1 as SGHTS and CDR2 as YDEGEE. Unmatched junction bases numbered 11, after V lost 4 bases and J lost 7 bases. CDR3 DNA: TGTGCCAGCAGCCCGAGGGGTAGCGGGTTGAATGAGCAGTTCTTC. Its protein product is CASSPRGSGLNEQFF.

This clone was recorded only once. The chain has TRBV18 and TRBJ2-5; D is unclear. Trimming cost V 4 bases and J 5 bases, with 11 bases left between them. CDR3 length equals 13 residues. CDR1 and CDR2 (germline): KGHSH, LQKENI. CDR3 in amino acids: CASSLEMRETQYF. The CDR3, as DNA: TGTGCCAGCTCACTGGAGATGAGGGAGACCCAGTACTTC.

The V gene is TRBV7-3, the J gene TRBJ2-1; TRBD1 matches at 9 bases. V lost 5 bases and J lost 2; bases outside the gene matches: 4. Per germline, CDR1 SGHTA and CDR2 FQGTGA. CDR3 size: 15 residues. The CDR3 reads CASSTGQGAYNEQFF. For the CDR3, the DNA is TGTGCCAGCAGCACGGGACAGGGAGCCTACAATGAGCAGTTCTTC. Filled out from reference TRBV7-3 and TRBJ2-1, the complete variable domain reads GAGVSQTPSNKVTEKGKYVELRCDPISGHTALYWYRQSLGQGPEFLIYFQGTGAADDSGLPNDRFFAVRPEGSVSTLKIQRTERGDSAVYLCASSTGQGAYNEQFFGPGTRLTVL.

The chain combines TRBV19 with TRBJ2-5; D may be TRBD2 (6 bases). CDR1 LNHDA and CDR2 SQIVND come from the germline V gene (reference sequence). This CDR3 has 15 amino acids. Between the trimmed V and J ends, which lost 1 base and 5 bases, there was a span of 14 bases. The CDR3 spells CASSIGGGTGETQYF. CDR3 DNA: TGTGCCAGTAGTATAGGTGGGGGGACGGGTGAGACCCAGTACTTC.

V usage is TRBV6-6 and J usage is TRBJ1-3; the match to TRBD1 covers 8 bases. The CDR3 length is 15 residues. Germline V gives CDR1 MNHNY, CDR2 SVGAGI (reference sequence). Unmatched junction bases numbered 12, after V lost 6 bases and J lost 8 bases. DNA for the CDR3: TGTGCCAGCAGCCATCAGCCAGGGGGCGGAGACACCATATATTTT. Amino acids: CASSHQPGGGDTIYF.

The chain uses TRBV7-2 and TRBJ1-6; TRBD1 matches 7 bases. Trimming cost V 5 bases and J 7 bases; bases outside gene matches: 8. CDR3 length: 15 residues. Germline V gene data show CDR1 as SGHTA and CDR2 as FQGNSA. The chain's CDR3 is CASSPRDRLNSPLHF. The CDR3 nucleotides are TGTGCCAGCAGCCCTAGGGACAGACTGAATTCACCCCTCCACTTT.

The V call is TRBV2, the J call TRBJ1-3; tentatively, D is TRBD1 (5 bases). The CDR3 is 13 amino acids. Germline V gene sequence: CDR1 SNHLY, CDR2 FYNNEI. The germline V and J ends were trimmed by 7 bases and 4 bases, with 11 bases remaining between them. The CDR3 protein is CASNGGAGNTIYF. CDR3 in DNA: TGTGCCAGCAACGGGGGTGCCGGAAACACCATATATTTT.

V usage is TRBV28 and J usage is TRBJ1-1; no clear D. V was trimmed by 4 bases and J by 4 bases, leaving 7 bases between them. The CDR3 is made up of 12 amino acids. Germline values: CDR1 MDHEN, CDR2 SYDVKM. The CDR3 region has the DNA TGTGCCAGCAGTTCTCAATCCACTGAAGCTTTCTTT. It is translated as CASSSQSTEAFF.

The chain has TRBV9 and TRBJ2-5, with unresolved D. This CDR3 has 12 amino acids. V was clipped by 5 bases and J by 4 bases, with 9 bases between them. Germline V gene lookup returns CDR1 SGDLS and CDR2 YYNGEE. As DNA, the CDR3 is TGTGCCAGCAGACTTAGGGTAGAGACCCAGTACTTC. Protein: CASRLRVETQYF.

This chain joins TRBV6-5 and TRBJ2-2; a weak D match, TRBD2 (6 bases). This CDR3 comprises 15 residues. Germline V CDR1 and CDR2: MNHEY, SVGAGI. Trimming stripped 6 bases from V and 6 bases from J, with 17 bases between. CDR3 amino acids: CASRRGSGPSGELFF. As DNA, the CDR3 is TGTGCCAGCAGGCGGGGTAGCGGCCCCTCCGGGGAGCTGTTTTTT.

The chain combines TRBV18 with TRBJ2-1; 10 bases agree with TRBD2. The CDR3 extends over 17 amino acids. The ends lost 6 bases at V and 5 bases at J; junction bases unmatched: 13. Germline V gene lookup returns CDR1 KGHSH and CDR2 LQKENI. The chain's CDR3 is CASSPVGAGGVNNEQFF. In DNA form, the CDR3 reads TGTGCCAGCTCCCCCGTGGGAGCGGGGGGGGTAAACAATGAGCAGTTCTTC.

This rearrangement joins TRBV5-1 to TRBJ2-7; TRBD2 agrees at 11 bases. Trimming cost V 3 bases and J 5 bases; bases outside gene matches: 7. Germline loops: CDR1 SGHRS, CDR2 YFSETQ. CDR3 length: 15 residues. The chain's CDR3 is CASSSTSGVRNEQYF. Here the CDR3 DNA reads TGCGCCAGCAGCTCGACTAGCGGGGTAAGAAACGAGCAGTACTTC.

This clone was seen just once. The chain carries TRBV30 and TRBJ2-7; 7 bases align to TRBD1. V lost 1 base and J lost 5; bases outside the gene matches: 8. CDR3 length: 14 amino acids. Per the germline V gene, CDR1 is GTSNPN and CDR2 is SVGIG (reference sequence). CDR3 sequence: CAWSGQTGIHEQYF. In DNA, the CDR3 is TGTGCCTGGAGTGGGCAGACAGGGATACACGAGCAGTACTTC.

V and J are TRBV5-6 and TRBJ2-7; D might be TRBD2 (5 bases). Germline lookup yields CDR1 SGHDT and CDR2 YYEEEE. V lost 7 bases and J lost 6, with 14 bases in between. This CDR3 is 12 amino acids long. CDR3 sequence (DNA): TGTGCCAGCGACCGCGGGCTGGGCGAGCAGTACTTC. Its protein product is CASDRGLGEQYF.

This rearrangement joins TRBV30 to TRBJ1-3; maybe TRBD1 (5 bases). Between the trimmed V and J ends, which lost 5 bases and 1 base, there was a span of 9 bases. The CDR3 covers 13 residues. CDR1 is GTSNPN, CDR2 SVGIG, per germline (reference sequence). The CDR3 spells CAWAGQSGNTIYF. The CDR3, as DNA: TGTGCCTGGGCAGGGCAATCTGGAAACACCATATATTTT.

This clone has only a few counts. This chain joins TRBV9 and TRBJ1-3; no clear D. Germline V gives CDR1 SGDLS, CDR2 YYNGEE. The length of the CDR3 is 13 residues. The V gene lost 0 bases and the J gene lost 2 bases, with 3 bases spanning the gap. The CDR3 sequence is CASSVGTGNTIYF. CDR3 DNA: TGTGCCAGCAGCGTAGGGACTGGAAACACCATATATTTT.

This chain joins TRBV7-2 and TRBJ2-3, with 15 bases matching TRBD2. The length of the CDR3 is 16 residues. The trim removed 4 bases at V and 4 bases at J, leaving 3 bases unmatched. CDR1 is SGHTA and CDR2 is FQGNSA in the germline V gene. CDR3 coding DNA: TGTGCCAGCAGCTCGTGGACTAGCGGGGGGGCAGATACGCAGTATTTT. It specifies CASSSWTSGGADTQYF.

V gene TRBV7-2 combines with J gene TRBJ1-2; 9 nucleotides line up with TRBD1. The CDR3 totals 16 residues. In germline, CDR1 is SGHTA, CDR2 FQGNSA. The trim removed 5 bases at V and 5 bases at J, leaving 12 bases unmatched. The CDR3 protein is CASSAMLGTGTYGYTF. The CDR3 DNA follows: TGTGCCAGCAGCGCGATGCTGGGGACAGGGACTTATGGCTACACCTTC.

The chain joins TRBV9 to TRBJ2-5; 9 bases align to TRBD2. Germline V lookup: CDR1 SGDLS, CDR2 YYNGEE. J gave up 1 base and V 2 bases, and 15 bases lay outside the gene matches. This CDR3 is 19 amino acids long. CDR3 in amino acids: CASSVAGGSTSGFQETQYF. For the CDR3, the DNA is TGTGCCAGCAGCGTGGCTGGCGGGTCGACTAGCGGATTCCAAGAGACCCAGTACTTC.

The CDR3 DNA sequence: TGTGCCTGGAGAGGGGGGGGCAACCTGGGAGATACGCAGTATTTT. Its translation is CAWRGGGNLGDTQYF. This chain joins TRBV30 and TRBJ2-3; D is possibly TRBD2 (7 bases). The CDR3 has 15 residues. Germline V lookup: CDR1 GTSNPN, CDR2 SVGIG (reference sequence). V lost 3 bases to trimming and J lost 5 bases, with 18 bases between them.

The rearrangement uses TRBV28 and TRBJ1-5; 8 nucleotides line up with TRBD1. The CDR3 spans 11 residues. Losses at the gene ends were 4 bases for V and 12 bases for J; bases not matched to a gene: 2. CDR1 MDHEN and CDR2 SYDVKM come from the germline V gene. Here the CDR3 DNA reads TGTGCCAGCAGTTCTACAGGGGGCCAGCATTTT. As protein: CASSSTGGQHF. The full variable domain, with the rest looked up from reference TRBV28 and TRBJ1-5, is DVKVTQSSRYLVKRTGEKVFLECVQDMDHENMFWYRQDPGLGLRLIYFSYDVKMKEKGDIPEGYSVSREKKERFSLILESASTNQTSMYLCASSSTGGQHFGDGTRLSIL.

The genes are TRBV5-1 and TRBJ2-7; D unclear. V was trimmed by 5 bases and J by 1 base, leaving 7 bases between them. Germline V gives CDR1 SGHRS, CDR2 YFSETQ. The CDR3 runs to 12 residues. This CDR3 is CASRSDSYEQYF. The CDR3 DNA reads as TGCGCCAGCAGGTCAGATTCCTACGAGCAGTACTTC.

V is TRBV30 and J is TRBJ1-4; TRBD1 might be the D (5 bases). Looked up from germline, CDR1 is GTSNPN and CDR2 is SVGIG (reference sequence). The CDR3 length is 14 residues. V lost 2 bases and J 7 bases, leaving 14 bases between the germline ends. CDR3 residues: CAWSPQAGGEKLFF. The CDR3 coding sequence is TGTGCCTGGAGTCCGCAAGCGGGGGGTGAAAAACTGTTTTTT. Variable domain in full (rest from reference TRBV30 and TRBJ1-4): SQTIHQWPATLVQPVGSPLSLECTVEGTSNPNLYWYRQAAGRGLQLLFYSVGIGQISSEVPQNLSASRPQDRQFILSSKKLLLSDSGFYLCAWSPQAGGEKLFFGSGTQLSVL.

This chain joins TRBV30 and TRBJ2-3, with TRBD2 matching over 16 bases. This CDR3 is built from 16 residues. Germline-derived CDR1 and CDR2 are GTSNPN and SVGIG (reference sequence). Trimming at V came to 2 bases and at J to 6 bases, leaving 5 bases not matched to a gene. This chain's CDR3 is CAWSTGTSGGVDTQYF. In DNA form, the CDR3 reads TGTGCCTGGAGTACAGGGACTAGCGGGGGGGTCGATACGCAGTATTTT.

The chain combines TRBV5-1 with TRBJ2-1; TRBD2 agrees at 12 bases. The CDR3 is 16 amino acids. Losses at the gene ends were 1 base for V and 2 bases for J; bases not matched to a gene: 1. From germline, CDR1 is SGHRS and CDR2 YFSETQ. CDR3 coding DNA: TGCGCCAGCAGCTTGACTAGCGGGGGGCCCTACAATGAGCAGTTCTTC. Translating gives CASSLTSGGPYNEQFF.